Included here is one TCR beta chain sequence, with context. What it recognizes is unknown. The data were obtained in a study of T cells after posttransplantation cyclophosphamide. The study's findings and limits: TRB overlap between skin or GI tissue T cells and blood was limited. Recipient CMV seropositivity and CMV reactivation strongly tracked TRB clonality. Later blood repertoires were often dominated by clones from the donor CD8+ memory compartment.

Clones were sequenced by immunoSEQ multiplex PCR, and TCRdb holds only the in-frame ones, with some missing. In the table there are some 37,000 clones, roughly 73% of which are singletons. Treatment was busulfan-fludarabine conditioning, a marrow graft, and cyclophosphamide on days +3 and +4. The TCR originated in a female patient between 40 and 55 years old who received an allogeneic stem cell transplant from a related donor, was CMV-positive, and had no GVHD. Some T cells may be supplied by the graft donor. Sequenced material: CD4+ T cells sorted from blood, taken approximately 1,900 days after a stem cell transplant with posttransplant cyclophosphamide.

The CDR3 protein is CASGRGAYGYTF. The CDR3 nucleotides read TGTGCCAGCGGCCGGGGAGCGTATGGCTACACCTTC. The genes are TRBV28 and TRBJ1-2; D unresolved. The CDR3 length is 12 residues. Germline V CDR1 and CDR2: MDHEN, SYDVKM. The germline V and J ends were trimmed by 8 bases and 5 bases, with 12 bases remaining between them.